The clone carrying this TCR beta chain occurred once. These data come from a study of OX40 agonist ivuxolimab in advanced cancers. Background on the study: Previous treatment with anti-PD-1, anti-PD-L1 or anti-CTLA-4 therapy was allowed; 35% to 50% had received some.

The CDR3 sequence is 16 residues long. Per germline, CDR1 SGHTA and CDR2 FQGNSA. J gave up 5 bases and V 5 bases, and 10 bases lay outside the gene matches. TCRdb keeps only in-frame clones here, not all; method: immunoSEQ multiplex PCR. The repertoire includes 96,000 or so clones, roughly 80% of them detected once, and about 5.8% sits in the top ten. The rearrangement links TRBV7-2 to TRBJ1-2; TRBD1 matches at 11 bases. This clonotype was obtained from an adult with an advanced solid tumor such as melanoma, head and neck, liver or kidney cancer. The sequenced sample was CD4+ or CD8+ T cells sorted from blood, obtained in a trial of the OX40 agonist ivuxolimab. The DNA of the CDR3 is TGTGCCAGCAGCCTTGGACAGGGGGCGCTTGGGTATGGCTACACCTTC. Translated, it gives CASSLGQGALGYGYTF.